This T cell receptor beta chain was documented in a study of T cell responses to AZD1222 COVID-19 vaccine. The CDR3 covers 12 residues. Trimming removed 0 bases from V and 7 bases from J, with 5 bases in between. Per germline, CDR1 KGHDR and CDR2 SFDVKD. This table comes from immunoSEQ multiplex PCR, and its TCRdb copy is limited to in-frame clones, with some not included. The repertoire includes about 120,000 clones, 86% of them detected once, and approximately 8.1% sits in the top ten. The input for sequencing was peripheral blood, taken on day 0 of AZD1222 vaccination. The genes are TRBV24-1 and TRBJ1-2; D unclear. This clonotype was sampled from an adult in good health. The CDR3 region is CATSDLTAGYTF. CDR3 nucleotide sequence: TGTGCCACCAGTGATTTGACAGCTGGCTACACCTTC.